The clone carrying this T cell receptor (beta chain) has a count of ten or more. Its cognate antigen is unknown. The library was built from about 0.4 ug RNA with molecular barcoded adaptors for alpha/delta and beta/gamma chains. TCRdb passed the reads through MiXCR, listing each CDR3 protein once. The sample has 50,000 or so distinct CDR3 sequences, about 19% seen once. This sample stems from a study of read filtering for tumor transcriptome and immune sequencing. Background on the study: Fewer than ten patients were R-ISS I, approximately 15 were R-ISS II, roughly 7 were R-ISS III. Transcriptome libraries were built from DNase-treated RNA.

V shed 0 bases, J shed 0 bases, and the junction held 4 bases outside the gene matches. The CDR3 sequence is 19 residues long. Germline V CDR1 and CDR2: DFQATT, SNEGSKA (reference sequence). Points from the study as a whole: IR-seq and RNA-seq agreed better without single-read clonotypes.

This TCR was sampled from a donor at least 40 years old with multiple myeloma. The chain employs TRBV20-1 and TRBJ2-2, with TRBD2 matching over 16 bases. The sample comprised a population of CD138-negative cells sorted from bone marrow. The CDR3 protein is CSARDLGLAGGPNTGELFF. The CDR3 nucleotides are TGCAGTGCTAGAGATCTGGGACTAGCGGGAGGGCCGAACACCGGGGAGCTGTTTTTT.